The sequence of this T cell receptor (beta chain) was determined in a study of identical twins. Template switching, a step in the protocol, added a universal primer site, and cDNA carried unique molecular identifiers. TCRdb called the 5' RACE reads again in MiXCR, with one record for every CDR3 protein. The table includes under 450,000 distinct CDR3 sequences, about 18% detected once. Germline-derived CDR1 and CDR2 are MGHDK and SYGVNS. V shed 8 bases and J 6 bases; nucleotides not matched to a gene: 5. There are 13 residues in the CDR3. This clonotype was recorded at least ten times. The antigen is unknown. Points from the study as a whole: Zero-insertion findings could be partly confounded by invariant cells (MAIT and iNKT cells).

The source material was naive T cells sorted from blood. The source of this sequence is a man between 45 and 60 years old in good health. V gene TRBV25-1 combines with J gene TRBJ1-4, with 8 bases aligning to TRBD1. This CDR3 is CASRNRGDEKLFF. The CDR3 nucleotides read TGTGCCAGCCGCAACAGGGGGGATGAAAAACTGTTTTTT.